Detailed here is one TCR beta chain. What it binds is not known. Data came from immunoSEQ multiplex PCR; TCRdb stores just in-frame clones and leaves some out. The data contain hundreds of thousands of clones, around 97% of them seen just once; the ten biggest clones take up roughly 0.05%. The sample belongs to a study of shared clonotypes between healthy human individuals. Findings and limits, study-wide: The study's rarefaction showed incomplete sorted-subset sequencing despite large depth. Donor clonotype sharing was expected to depend on sequencing depth.

This CDR3 is 12 amino acids long. Germline CDR1 SGHVS, CDR2 FQNEAQ. Deletions cut 2 bases from V and 6 bases from J, with 5 bases between. The sequence came from a woman in her 30s in good health. The sequenced sample consisted of naive CD4+ T cells sorted from blood. Subset in this sample: CD45RA+ positively selected. This rearrangement joins TRBV7-8 to TRBJ1-5; no clear D gene. This chain's CDR3 is CASSLWGQPQHF. The CDR3, as DNA: TGTGCCAGCAGCTTATGGGGTCAGCCCCAGCATTTT.